The rows below give T cell receptor beta chains drawn from one sample of a study of tumor-infiltrating lymphocytes in primary liver carcinoma. TCRdb re-derived calls from the multiplex PCR reads in MiXCR, one entry per CDR3 protein. This table holds about 200,000 distinct CDR3 sequences, roughly two thirds found once. The sequencing sample was made of peripheral blood. These receptors came from an older woman with primary liver carcinoma and hepatitis B virus infection. Both conserved end residues are trimmed from each CDR3.

V,J,CDR3
TRBV24-1,TRBJ2-3,ATSDFGRANTDTQY
TRBV6-5,TRBJ2-7,ASSYAVGRAPYEQY
TRBV6-1,TRBJ1-5,ASSDGGNQPQH
TRBV11-2,TRBJ1-2,VSSLVDFDYT
TRBV11-3,TRBJ2-1,ASSSGFYNEQF
TRBV11-2,TRBJ1-3,ASSYGGRTIY
TRBV6-1,TRBJ2-1,ASSGGAGGFNEQF
TRBV6-5,TRBJ2-7,ASSYPTETSSYDQY
TRBV28,TRBJ1-5,ASSPLVGDQPQH
TRBV18,TRBJ2-4,ASSPAGLGIQY
TRBV28,TRBJ1-1,ASSTDRETEAF
TRBV18,TRBJ2-3,ASSKGPYSTDTQY
TRBV11-2,TRBJ2-3,ASSIVRGLGDTHY
TRBV11-2,TRBJ1-1,ASSLEGGFGAEAF
TRBV7-9,TRBJ2-7,ASSPLSEQY
TRBV5-4,TRBJ2-2,ASSFGNSGELF
TRBV7-2,TRBJ2-1,ASSLSLAGYNEQF
TRBV5-5,TRBJ2-5,ASSLLAGQETQY
TRBV12-3/TRBV12-4,TRBJ2-3,SSSLTGGHTDTQY
TRBV7-9,TRBJ1-2,ASSRRGLQGYT
TRBV6-5,TRBJ1-2,ASRADPTHYGYT
TRBV11-2,TRBJ1-1,ASSRAGSVTEAI
TRBV6-6,TRBJ1-5,ASNPGAGGQPQH
TRBV29-1,TRBJ2-2,SVGGSNTGELF
TRBV6-1,TRBJ2-1,ASSGIRDEQF
TRBV6-6,TRBJ2-2,ASSYGQVAGELF
TRBV10-3,TRBJ2-7,AISESSYEQY
TRBV28,TRBJ1-2,ASSLGQPYGYT
TRBV11-2,TRBJ2-1,ASSPRTSGTYNEQS
TRBV14,TRBJ2-7,ASSPGGTGYDEHY
TRBV11-2,TRBJ2-7,ASSLDRGSGYEQY
TRBV4-2,TRBJ1-6,ASIPEQNRVYNSPLH
TRBV18,TRBJ2-2,ASSPPYAGELF
TRBV12-3/TRBV12-4,TRBJ2-1,ASSFTRRVNEQF
TRBV10-3,TRBJ1-1,AISSGTGTLTNTEAF
TRBV11-2,TRBJ2-1,ASSLVFSASYNEQF
TRBV11-2,TRBJ2-5,ANSFFRDPQY
TRBV28,TRBJ2-5,ASSLPTLSETQY
TRBV11-3,TRBJ2-3,ASSLDRHTTDTQY
TRBV28,TRBJ2-5,ASRRGGQGGVTQY
TRBV4-2,TRBJ1-1,ASSQGRWRWTEAF
TRBV11-2,TRBJ1-2,ASSPGKYDYT
TRBV11-2,TRBJ2-5,ASSPSGRLRLIQY
TRBV11-1,TRBJ2-6,ASNLQAGSSGASVLT
TRBV11-2,TRBJ2-7,ASGIEAGVGYEQY
TRBV28,TRBJ1-5,ASSLDRDQPQH
TRBV29-1,TRBJ2-3,SVVAGTSSDRQY
TRBV5-1,TRBJ1-5,ASREDNAQPQH
TRBV6-1,TRBJ2-1,ASSESLAGVHNEQF
TRBV5-1,TRBJ2-7,ASNPDLAGPYEQY
TRBV5-1,TRBJ2-7,ASSSPGVGSYEQY
TRBV6-2/TRBV6-3,TRBJ1-5,ASSQSYSKQPQH
TRBV11-2,TRBJ1-1,ASSRCGTGESEAF
TRBV6-1,TRBJ2-2,ASRETLSGELF